Below, 14 T cell receptor beta chains from the same sample are listed, as sequenced in a study of T cell repertoires in cytomegalovirus infection. TCRdb passed the reads through MiXCR, listing each CDR3 protein once. The table lists 150,000 to 200,000 distinct CDR3 sequences, roughly 9.8% of them singletons. The sample consisted of PBMCs. These receptors came from a human donor in good health (CMV status not recorded). Some clones in this sample may be carry-over from other donors' samples.

In this sample, this clonotype turned up many times. The V call is TRBV7-8, the J call TRBJ2-2; the D gene could be TRBD1 or TRBD2 (5 bases each). Trimming stripped 2 bases from V and 1 base from J, with 14 bases between. CDR1 is SGHVS and CDR2 is FQNEAQ in the germline V gene. The CDR3 has 17 residues. CDR3 coding DNA: TGTGCCAGCAGCTTATCACAGGACTTACTGAACACCGGGGAGCTGTTTTTT. Its translation: CASSLSQDLLNTGELFF.

This clonotype was seen many times. The chain uses TRBV9 and TRBJ1-1; TRBD1 is a possible D gene (6 bases). Germline V gene sequence: CDR1 SGDLS, CDR2 YYNGEE. V lost 3 bases and J 0 bases, leaving 12 bases between the germline ends. The CDR3 runs to 15 residues. CDR3 sequence (DNA): TGTGCCAGCAGCGCTCAGGACAGATTGAACACTGAAGCTTTCTTT. It is translated as CASSAQDRLNTEAFF.

The chain employs TRBV20-1 and TRBJ1-6; D not resolved. CDR3 length equals 11 residues. Germline V CDR1 and CDR2: DFQATT, SNEGSKA (reference sequence). V gave up 0 bases and J gave up 14 bases, with 8 bases separating them. The CDR3: CSARDYVTLHF. The CDR3 region has the DNA TGCAGTGCTAGAGATTATGTGACCCTCCACTTT.

The chain has TRBV30 and TRBJ1-1; maybe TRBD1 (5 bases). V was clipped by 1 base and J by 5 bases, with 11 bases between them. CDR3 length: 13 residues. Per the germline V gene, CDR1 is GTSNPN and CDR2 is SVGIG (reference sequence). The CDR3 region is CAWSGQLGTEAFF. In nucleotides, the CDR3 is TGTGCCTGGAGTGGACAGTTAGGGACTGAAGCTTTCTTT.

Ten or more counts support this clonotype. The rearrangement links TRBV5-5 to TRBJ1-5; a weak D match, TRBD1 (5 bases). Germline CDR1 reads SGHKS; CDR2 reads YYEKEE (reference sequence). CDR3 size: 13 residues. V was trimmed by 1 base and J by 7 bases, leaving 9 bases between them. CDR3: CASSLRGDQPQHF. CDR3 bases: TGTGCCAGCAGCTTGCGGGGCGACCAGCCCCAGCATTTT.

V and J are TRBV14 and TRBJ2-3; no reliable D call. CDR1 SGHDN and CDR2 FVKESK come from the germline V gene. CDR3 length equals 13 residues. Trimming shortened V by 2 bases and J by 1 base, and 4 bases separated the two germline ends. CDR3 bases: TGTGCCAGCAGCCAACAGGGCACAGATACGCAGTATTTT. Encoded protein: CASSQQGTDTQYF.

This clonotype came up many times. The chain is built from TRBV14 and TRBJ1-2; D ambiguous. The V gene's germline CDR1 is SGHDN and CDR2 FVKESK. The CDR3 loop spans 14 amino acids. Trimming took 2 bases from V and 3 from J, leaving 10 bases between them. CDR3: CASSQRVVDYGYTF. The CDR3, as DNA: TGTGCCAGCAGCCAAAGGGTCGTGGACTATGGCTACACCTTC.

The genes are TRBV4-1 and TRBJ2-7; 10 bases match TRBD2. Germline CDR1 reads MGHRA; CDR2 reads YSYEKL. The CDR3 length is 15 residues. With V trimmed by 0 bases and J by 8 bases, 7 bases remained unmatched. CDR3 coding DNA: TGCGCCAGCAGCCAAGAGGGTAGCGGGGGGAAAAAGCAGTACTTC. Its protein is CASSQEGSGGKKQYF.

This clonotype has at least ten counts. V is TRBV7-3 and J is TRBJ1-1, with D perhaps matching TRBD1 (5 bases). The CDR3 length is 14 residues. V gave up 5 bases and J gave up 1 base, with 11 bases separating them. In germline, CDR1 is SGHTA, CDR2 FQGTGA. CDR3 region: CASSKSGGNTEAFF. The CDR3, as DNA: TGTGCCAGCAGCAAATCTGGGGGGAACACTGAAGCTTTCTTT.

This clonotype has more than one count but fewer than ten. This chain joins TRBV14 and TRBJ1-2; tentative D call: TRBD1 (5 bases). Per germline, CDR1 SGHDN and CDR2 FVKESK. The CDR3 contains 18 residues. The V and J ends lost 3 bases and 4 bases respectively, with 24 bases between them. The CDR3 region has the DNA TGTGCCAGCAGCCACCTAGACAATTTTTTAGACAGAAGCTATGGCTACACCTTC. Translation gives CASSHLDNFLDRSYGYTF.

This clonotype was recorded many times. The CDR3 DNA follows: TGTGCCAGCAGCTTTCAAGTGGATAACTATGGCTACACCTTC. Protein product: CASSFQVDNYGYTF. The chain couples TRBV7-2 to TRBJ1-2; D is unresolved. Between the trimmed V and J ends, which lost 3 bases and 1 base, there was a span of 9 bases. The CDR3 contains 14 residues. Germline CDR1 and CDR2: SGHTA and FQGNSA. The variable domain in full, completed from reference TRBV7-2 and TRBJ1-2, reads GAGVSQSPSNKVTEKGKDVELRCDPISGHTALYWYRQSLGQGLEFLIYFQGNSAPDKSGLPSDRFSAERTGGSVSTLTIQRTQQEDSAVYLCASSFQVDNYGYTFGSGTRLTVV.

This clonotype was observed at least ten times. V and J are TRBV28 and TRBJ1-2, with TRBD1 matching 10 bases. Losses at the gene ends were 7 bases for V and 8 bases for J; bases not matched to a gene: 13. The germline gives CDR1 MDHEN, CDR2 SYDVKM. CDR3 size: 15 residues. The CDR3 DNA is TGTGCCAGCATCACGCCCGGGACAGGGGCGGAGGGCTACACCTTC. It encodes CASITPGTGAEGYTF.

At least ten counts were recorded for this clonotype. The chain links TRBV7-6 to TRBJ1-2; maybe TRBD1 (6 bases). V was trimmed by 4 bases and J by 6 bases, leaving 18 bases between them. The CDR3 contains 15 residues. The germline V gene encodes CDR1 SGHVS and CDR2 FNYEAQ. The CDR3 here is CASSSSRGGRDGYTF. DNA of the CDR3: TGTGCCAGCAGCTCGTCCAGGGGAGGGAGGGATGGCTACACCTTC.

This clonotype was observed a handful of times. In nucleotides, the CDR3 is TGTGCCAGCAGTTGGACGCGACAGGCCTACGAGCAGTACTTC. This encodes CASSWTRQAYEQYF. The V and J genes are TRBV2 and TRBJ2-7, with D maybe TRBD1 (6 bases). Trimming took off 5 bases at V and 2 bases at J, with 13 bases between the two ends. CDR3 size: 14 residues. The germline CDR1 and CDR2 sequences are SNHLY and FYNNEI.